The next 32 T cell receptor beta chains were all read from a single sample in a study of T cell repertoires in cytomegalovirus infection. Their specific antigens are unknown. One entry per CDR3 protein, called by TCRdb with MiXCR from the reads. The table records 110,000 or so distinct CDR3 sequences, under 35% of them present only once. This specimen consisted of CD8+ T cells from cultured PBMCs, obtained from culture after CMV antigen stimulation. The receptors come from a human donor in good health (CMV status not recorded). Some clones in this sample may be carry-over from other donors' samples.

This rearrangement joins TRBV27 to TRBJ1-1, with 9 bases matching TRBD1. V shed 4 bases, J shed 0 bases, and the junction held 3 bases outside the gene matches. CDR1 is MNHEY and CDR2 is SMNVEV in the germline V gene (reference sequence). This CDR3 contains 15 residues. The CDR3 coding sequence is TGTGCCAGCAGTTCCGGACAGGGGATGAACACTGAAGCTTTCTTT. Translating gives CASSSGQGMNTEAFF.

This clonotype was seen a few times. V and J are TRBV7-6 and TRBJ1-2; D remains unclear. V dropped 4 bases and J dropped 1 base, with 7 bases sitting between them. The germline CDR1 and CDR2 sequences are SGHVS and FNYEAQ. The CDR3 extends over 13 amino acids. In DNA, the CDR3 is TGTGCCAGCAGCTATGAGATTAACTATGGCTACACCTTC. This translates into CASSYEINYGYTF.

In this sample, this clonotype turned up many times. The CDR3 reads CASSLFGVGRSHEQYF. CDR3 nucleotides: TGTGCCAGCAGTCTATTCGGCGTGGGGAGATCCCACGAGCAGTACTTC. This rearrangement joins TRBV14 to TRBJ2-7, with D perhaps matching TRBD2 (5 bases). Trimming stripped 6 bases from V and 5 bases from J, with 23 bases between. The length of the CDR3 is 16 residues. Germline lookup yields CDR1 SGHDN and CDR2 FVKESK.

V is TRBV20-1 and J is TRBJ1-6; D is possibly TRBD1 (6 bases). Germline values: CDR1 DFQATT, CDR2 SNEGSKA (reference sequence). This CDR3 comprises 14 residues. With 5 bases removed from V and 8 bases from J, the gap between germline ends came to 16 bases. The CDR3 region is CSALDSGDYSPLHF. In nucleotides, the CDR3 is TGCAGTGCTCTAGACTCAGGGGATTATTCACCCCTCCACTTT.

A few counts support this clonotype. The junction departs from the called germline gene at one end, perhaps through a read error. The CDR3 nucleotides read TGTGCCAGCACCTTAGGTACTAGCGGGATTGGGCGCATGGAGACCCAGTACTTC. This sequence encodes CASTLGTSGIGRMETQYF. The rearrangement links TRBV7-2 to TRBJ2-5; 10 bases map to TRBD2. Looked up from germline, CDR1 is SGHTA and CDR2 is FQGNSA. The CDR3 has 18 residues.

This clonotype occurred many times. The CDR3 nucleotides read TGTGCCAGCGACCCCTCTAGCGGGGCTGAGCAGTTCTTC. This translates into CASDPSSGAEQFF. The chain has TRBV6-2 or TRBV6-3 and TRBJ2-1; 9 bases match TRBD2. The CDR3 totals 13 residues. Germline values: CDR1 MNHEY, CDR2 SVGEGT. V lost 8 bases, J lost 9 bases, and 8 bases stayed unmatched.

The DNA for the CDR3 is TGTGCCAGCAGTAGCGGCTCGAACACCGGGGAGCTGTTTTTT. Translating gives CASSSGSNTGELFF. This chain connects TRBV27 to TRBJ2-2; TRBD2 might be the D (5 bases). From germline, CDR1 is MNHEY and CDR2 SMNVEV (reference sequence). The V end lost 5 bases, the J end lost 0 bases, and 7 bases lay between the germline ends. The CDR3 consists of 14 residues.

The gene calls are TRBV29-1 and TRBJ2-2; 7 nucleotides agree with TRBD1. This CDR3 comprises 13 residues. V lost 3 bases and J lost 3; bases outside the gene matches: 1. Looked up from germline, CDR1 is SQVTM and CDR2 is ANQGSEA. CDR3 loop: CSVEDRYTGELFF. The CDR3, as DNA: TGCAGCGTTGAGGACAGGTACACCGGGGAGCTGTTTTTT.

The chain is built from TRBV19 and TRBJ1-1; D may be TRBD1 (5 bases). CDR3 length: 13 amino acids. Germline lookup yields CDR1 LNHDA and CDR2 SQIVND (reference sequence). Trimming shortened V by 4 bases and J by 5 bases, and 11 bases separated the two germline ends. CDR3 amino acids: CASSSGGETEAFF. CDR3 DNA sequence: TGTGCCAGTAGTAGCGGGGGTGAGACTGAAGCTTTCTTT. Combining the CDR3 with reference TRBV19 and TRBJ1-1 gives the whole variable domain DGGITQSPKYLFRKEGQNVTLSCEQNLNHDAMYWYRQDPGQGLRLIYYSQIVNDFQKGDIAEGYSVSREKKESFPLTVTSAQKNPTAFYLCASSSGGETEAFFGQGTRLTVV.

CDR3 sequence: CAISDIPRPYEQYF. The CDR3 DNA reads TGTGCCATCAGTGATATCCCCCGCCCATACGAGCAGTACTTC. The genes are TRBV10-3 and TRBJ2-7; D ambiguous. V lost 3 bases, J lost 4 bases, and 13 bases lay in between. Germline V gene sequence: CDR1 ENHRY, CDR2 SYGVKD. This CDR3 is 14 amino acids long.

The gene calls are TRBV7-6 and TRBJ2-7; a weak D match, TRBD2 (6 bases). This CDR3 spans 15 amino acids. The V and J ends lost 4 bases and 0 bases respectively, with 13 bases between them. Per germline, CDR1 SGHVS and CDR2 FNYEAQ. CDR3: CASSWGPGSSYEQYF. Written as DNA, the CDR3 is TGTGCCAGCAGCTGGGGACCCGGGAGCTCCTACGAGCAGTACTTC.

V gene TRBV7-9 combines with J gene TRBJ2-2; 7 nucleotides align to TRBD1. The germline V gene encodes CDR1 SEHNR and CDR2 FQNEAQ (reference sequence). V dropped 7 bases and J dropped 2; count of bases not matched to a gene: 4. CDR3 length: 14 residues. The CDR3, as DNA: TGTGCCAGCATCGGGGACAGCAACACCGGGGAGCTGTTTTTT. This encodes CASIGDSNTGELFF.

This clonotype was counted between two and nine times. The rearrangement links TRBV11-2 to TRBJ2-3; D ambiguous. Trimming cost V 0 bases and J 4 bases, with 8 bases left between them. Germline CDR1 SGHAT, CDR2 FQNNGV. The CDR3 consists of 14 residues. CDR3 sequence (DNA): TGTGCCAGCAGCTTAGATCCGGGCCCAGATACGCAGTATTTT. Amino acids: CASSLDPGPDTQYF.

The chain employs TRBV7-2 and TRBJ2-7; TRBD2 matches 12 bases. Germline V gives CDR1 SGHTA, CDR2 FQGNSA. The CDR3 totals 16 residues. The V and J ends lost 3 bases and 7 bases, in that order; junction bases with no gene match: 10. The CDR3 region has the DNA TGTGCCAGCAGCTTGAGCCTAGCGGGGGGGCCTGGGGAGCAGTACTTC. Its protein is CASSLSLAGGPGEQYF.

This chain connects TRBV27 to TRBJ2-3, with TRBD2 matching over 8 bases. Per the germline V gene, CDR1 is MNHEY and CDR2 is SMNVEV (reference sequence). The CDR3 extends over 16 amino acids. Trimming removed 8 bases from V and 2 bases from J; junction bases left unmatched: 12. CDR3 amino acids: CASRPEVAGFTDTQYF. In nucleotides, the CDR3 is TGTGCCAGCCGTCCCGAAGTAGCGGGGTTCACAGATACGCAGTATTTT.

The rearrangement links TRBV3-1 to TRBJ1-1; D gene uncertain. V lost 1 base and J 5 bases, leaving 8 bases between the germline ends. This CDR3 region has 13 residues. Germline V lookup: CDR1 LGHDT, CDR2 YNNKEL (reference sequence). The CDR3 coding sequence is TGTGCCAGCAGCCAAGGGGAGTGGACTGAAGCTTTCTTT. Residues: CASSQGEWTEAFF. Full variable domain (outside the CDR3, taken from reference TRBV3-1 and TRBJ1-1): DTAVSQTPKYLVTQMGNDKSIKCEQNLGHDTMYWYKQDSKKFLKIMFSYNNKELIINETVPNRFSPKSPDKAHLNLHINSLELGDSAVYFCASSQGEWTEAFFGQGTRLTVV.

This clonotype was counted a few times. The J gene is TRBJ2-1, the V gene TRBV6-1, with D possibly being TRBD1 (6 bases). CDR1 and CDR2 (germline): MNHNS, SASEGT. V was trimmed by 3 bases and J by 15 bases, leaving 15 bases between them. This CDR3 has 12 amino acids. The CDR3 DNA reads TGTGCCAGCAGTGAGAACAGGGAGAGACCGTTCTTC. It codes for CASSENRERPFF.

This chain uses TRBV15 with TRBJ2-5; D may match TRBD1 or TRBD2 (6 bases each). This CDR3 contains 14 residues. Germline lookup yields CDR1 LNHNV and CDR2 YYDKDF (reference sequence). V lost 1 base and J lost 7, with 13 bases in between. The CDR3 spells CATSRGGAGRTQYF. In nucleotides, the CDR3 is TGTGCCACCAGCAGAGGGGGGGCTGGTCGGACCCAGTACTTC.

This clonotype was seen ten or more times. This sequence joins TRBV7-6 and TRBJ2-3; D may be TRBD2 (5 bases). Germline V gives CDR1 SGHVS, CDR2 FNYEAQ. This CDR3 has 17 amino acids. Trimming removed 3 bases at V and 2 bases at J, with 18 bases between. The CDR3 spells CASSLGAIVRTTDTQYF. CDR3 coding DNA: TGTGCCAGCAGCTTGGGAGCTATAGTGCGGACCACAGATACGCAGTATTTT.

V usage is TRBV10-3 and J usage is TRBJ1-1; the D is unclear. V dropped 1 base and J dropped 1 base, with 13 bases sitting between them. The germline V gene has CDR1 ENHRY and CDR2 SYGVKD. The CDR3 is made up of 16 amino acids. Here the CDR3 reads CAISEFWSATNTEAFF. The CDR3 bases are TGTGCCATCAGTGAGTTCTGGTCCGCCACGAACACTGAAGCTTTCTTT.

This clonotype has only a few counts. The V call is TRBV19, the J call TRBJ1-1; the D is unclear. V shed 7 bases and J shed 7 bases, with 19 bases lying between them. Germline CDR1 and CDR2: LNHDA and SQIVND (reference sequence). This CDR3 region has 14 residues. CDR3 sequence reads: CASTITSGGSEAFF. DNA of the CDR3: TGTGCCAGTACCATAACCTCGGGTGGGAGTGAAGCTTTCTTT.

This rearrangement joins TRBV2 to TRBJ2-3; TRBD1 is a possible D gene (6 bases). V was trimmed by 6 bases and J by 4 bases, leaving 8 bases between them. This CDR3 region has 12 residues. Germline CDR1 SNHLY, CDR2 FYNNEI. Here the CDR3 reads CASRQGPDTQYF. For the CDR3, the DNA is TGTGCCAGCAGACAGGGCCCAGATACGCAGTATTTT. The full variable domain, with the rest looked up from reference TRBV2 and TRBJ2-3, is EPEVTQTPSHQVTQMGQEVILRCVPISNHLYFYWYRQILGQKVEFLVSFYNNEISEKSEIFDDQFSVERPDGSNFTLKIRSTKLEDSAMYFCASRQGPDTQYFGPGTRLTVL.

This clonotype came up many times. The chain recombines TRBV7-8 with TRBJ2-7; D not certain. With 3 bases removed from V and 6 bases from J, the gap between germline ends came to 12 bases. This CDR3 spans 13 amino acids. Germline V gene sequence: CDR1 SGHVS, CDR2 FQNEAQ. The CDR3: CASSLRPLSEQYF. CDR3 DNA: TGTGCCAGCAGCTTGCGGCCTTTGAGCGAGCAGTACTTC. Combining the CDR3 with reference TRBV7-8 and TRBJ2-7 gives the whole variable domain GAGVSQSPRYKVAKRGQDVALRCDPISGHVSLFWYQQALGQGPEFLTYFQNEAQLDKSGLPSDRFFAERPEGSVSTLKIQRTQQEDSAVYLCASSLRPLSEQYFGPGTRLTVT.

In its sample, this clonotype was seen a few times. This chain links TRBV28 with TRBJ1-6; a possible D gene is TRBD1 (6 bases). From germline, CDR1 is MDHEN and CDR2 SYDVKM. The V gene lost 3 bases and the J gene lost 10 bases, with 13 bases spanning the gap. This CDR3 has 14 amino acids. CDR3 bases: TGTGCCAGCAGTTTGGGGGCGAGGGGGTCACCCCTCCACTTT. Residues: CASSLGARGSPLHF.

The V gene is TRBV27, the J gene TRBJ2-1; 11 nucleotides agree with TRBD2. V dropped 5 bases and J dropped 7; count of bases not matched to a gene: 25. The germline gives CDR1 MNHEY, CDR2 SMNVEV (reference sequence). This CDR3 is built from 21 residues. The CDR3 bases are TGTGCCAGCAGTCCAATACCCCCGGGACTAGCGGCGGGGGGGCTGTATAATGAGCAGTTCTTC. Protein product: CASSPIPPGLAAGGLYNEQFF.

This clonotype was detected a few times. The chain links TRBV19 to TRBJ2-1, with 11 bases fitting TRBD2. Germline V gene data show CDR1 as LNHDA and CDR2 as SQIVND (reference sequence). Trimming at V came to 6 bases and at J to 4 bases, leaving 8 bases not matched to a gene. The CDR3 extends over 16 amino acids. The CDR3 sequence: CASRHLAGGPYNEQFF. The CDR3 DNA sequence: TGTGCCAGTAGGCACTTAGCGGGGGGGCCGTACAATGAGCAGTTCTTC. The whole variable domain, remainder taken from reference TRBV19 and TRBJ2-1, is DGGITQSPKYLFRKEGQNVTLSCEQNLNHDAMYWYRQDPGQGLRLIYYSQIVNDFQKGDIAEGYSVSREKKESFPLTVTSAQKNPTAFYLCASRHLAGGPYNEQFFGPGTRLTVL.

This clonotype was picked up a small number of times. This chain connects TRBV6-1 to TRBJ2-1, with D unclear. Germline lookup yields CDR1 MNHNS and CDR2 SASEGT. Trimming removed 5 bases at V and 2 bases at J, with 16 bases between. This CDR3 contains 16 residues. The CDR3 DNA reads TGTGCCAGCAGTTTAGGTTCGCTAGGCCCCTACAATGAGCAGTTCTTC. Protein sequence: CASSLGSLGPYNEQFF.

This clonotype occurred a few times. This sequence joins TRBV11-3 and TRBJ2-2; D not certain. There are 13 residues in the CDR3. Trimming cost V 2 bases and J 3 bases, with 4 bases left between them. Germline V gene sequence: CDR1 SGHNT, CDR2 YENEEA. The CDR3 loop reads CASSLWDTGELFF. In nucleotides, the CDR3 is TGTGCCAGCAGCTTATGGGACACCGGGGAGCTGTTTTTT.

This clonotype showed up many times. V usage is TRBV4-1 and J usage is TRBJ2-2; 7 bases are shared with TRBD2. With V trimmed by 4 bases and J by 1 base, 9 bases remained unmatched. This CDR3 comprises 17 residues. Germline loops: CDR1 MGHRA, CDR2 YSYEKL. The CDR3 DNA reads TGCGCCAGCAGCCCCGGTCCAGCGGGGAAGAACACCGGGGAGCTGTTTTTT. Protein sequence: CASSPGPAGKNTGELFF.

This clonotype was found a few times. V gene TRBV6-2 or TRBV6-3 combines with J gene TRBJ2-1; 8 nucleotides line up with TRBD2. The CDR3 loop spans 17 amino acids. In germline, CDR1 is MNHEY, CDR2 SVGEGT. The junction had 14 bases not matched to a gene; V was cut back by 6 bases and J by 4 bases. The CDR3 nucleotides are TGTGCCAGCAGCTCTATATTTGATGGCGGGGGGTACAATGAGCAGTTCTTC. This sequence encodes CASSSIFDGGGYNEQFF.

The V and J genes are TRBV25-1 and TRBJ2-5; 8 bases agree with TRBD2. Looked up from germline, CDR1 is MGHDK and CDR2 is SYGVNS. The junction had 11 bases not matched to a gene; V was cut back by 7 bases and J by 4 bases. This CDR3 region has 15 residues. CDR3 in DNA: TGTGCCAGCACCCTCAATCGGGGGGGCGGAGAGACCCAGTACTTC. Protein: CASTLNRGGGETQYF.

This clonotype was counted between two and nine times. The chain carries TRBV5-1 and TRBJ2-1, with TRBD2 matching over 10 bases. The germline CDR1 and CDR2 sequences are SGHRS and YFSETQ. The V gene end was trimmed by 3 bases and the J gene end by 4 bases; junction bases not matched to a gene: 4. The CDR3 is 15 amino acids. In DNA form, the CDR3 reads TGCGCCAGCAGCTCTAGAGCGGGGGGGTACAATGAGCAGTTCTTC. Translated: CASSSRAGGYNEQFF.